This section outlines one TCR beta chain sequence together with its context. What it binds is unknown. The method was immunoSEQ multiplex PCR; TCRdb's version includes in-frame clones alone and lacks a portion of them. The sample lists roughly 51,000 clones; about 80% were seen once. The data were obtained in a study of a mutant IDH1 vaccine in newly diagnosed glioma. Germline assignment: CDR1 SNHLY and CDR2 FYNNEI. This CDR3 is built from 17 residues. Germline trimming cut 7 bases from V and 1 base from J; bases unmatched to any gene: 11. Time point reported: week 5, during vaccination. The content of each vaccine dose was 300 ug of mutant IDH1 20-mer peptide, and topical imiquimod accompanied it.

The sequence was obtained from a man aged 25-45 years with glioma. The rearrangement joins TRBV2 to TRBJ1-1; 11 bases align to TRBD1. Sample: PBMCs, taken from a glioma patient whose treatment included an IDH1 peptide vaccine. The CDR3 is CASNYPDRGQSNTEAFF. The DNA of the CDR3 is TGTGCCAGCAATTACCCGGACAGGGGGCAGTCGAACACTGAAGCTTTCTTT.